This T cell receptor (beta chain) was recovered during a study of blood T cell repertoires in COVID-19. Study-level background: PBMCs, B-cell-depleted T cells, or T cells were the source of the cDNA or gDNA that made up the material.

Germline values: CDR1 SGHTA, CDR2 FQGNSA. This CDR3 is 14 amino acids long. V was clipped by 3 bases and J by 4 bases; unmatched bases: 3. Patients in Seattle were enrolled during active infection, then followed longitudinally. Produced via immunoSEQ multiplex PCR; TCRdb's table is partial and in-frame only. The table shows around 400,000 clones, with over 75% occurring only once. The receptor was derived from a woman between 55 and 75 years old with COVID-19, enrolled during active disease. Sequences were obtained from peripheral blood. This chain uses TRBV7-2 with TRBJ1-3; 7 positions match TRBD1. The CDR3, as DNA: TGTGCCAGCAGCTTTACAGGGGCCGGAAACACCATATATTTT. It codes for CASSFTGAGNTIYF.